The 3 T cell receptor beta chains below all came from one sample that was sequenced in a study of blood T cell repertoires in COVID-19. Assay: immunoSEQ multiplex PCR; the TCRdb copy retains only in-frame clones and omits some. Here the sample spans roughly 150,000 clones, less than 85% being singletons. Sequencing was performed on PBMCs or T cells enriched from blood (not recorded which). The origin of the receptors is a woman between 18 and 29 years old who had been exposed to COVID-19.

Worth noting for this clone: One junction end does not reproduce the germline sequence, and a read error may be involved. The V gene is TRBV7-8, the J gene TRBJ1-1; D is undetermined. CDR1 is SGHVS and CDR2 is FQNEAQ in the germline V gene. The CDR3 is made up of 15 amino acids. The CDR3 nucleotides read TGTGCCAGCAGTTTAGCCCCCGGCGGGAACACTGAAGCTTTCTTT. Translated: CASSLAPGGNTEAFF.

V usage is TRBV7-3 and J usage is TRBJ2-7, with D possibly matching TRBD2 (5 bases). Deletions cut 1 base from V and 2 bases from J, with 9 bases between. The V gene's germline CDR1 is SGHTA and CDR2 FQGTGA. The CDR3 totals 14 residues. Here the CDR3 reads CASSLNGIPYEQYF. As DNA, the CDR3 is TGTGCCAGCAGCTTAAACGGGATACCCTACGAGCAGTACTTC.

The DNA of the CDR3 is TGTGCCAGCTCCCAGGGACAAAGGAACTACGAGCAGTACTTC. This sequence encodes CASSQGQRNYEQYF. The rearrangement links TRBV18 to TRBJ2-7; maybe TRBD1 (6 bases). The CDR3 runs to 14 residues. V was clipped by 6 bases and J by 3 bases, with 15 bases between them. The germline gives CDR1 KGHSH, CDR2 LQKENI.